A selection of T cell receptor beta chains follows, all from one sample in a study of Graves' ophthalmopathy and Graves' hyperthyroidism. TCRdb redid the calling of the multiplex PCR reads with MiXCR, one entry per CDR3 protein. This table holds about 620,000 distinct CDR3 sequences, 22% found once. Input material: peripheral blood. These receptors all stem from a woman in her late teens or twenties with stable Graves' hyperthyroidism. Some clones in this sample may be carry-over from other donors' samples. Both conserved end residues are part of each CDR3. The D gene is left open where the match is weak. Only some rows state a clone size, as once, few, many or a class for expanded clones.

v_call	j_call	d_call	clone_size	cdr3_nt	cdr3_aa
TRBV28	TRBJ1-5	NA	NA	TGTGCCAGCAGTTCCACGGGGCTTTATCAGCCCCAGCATTTT	CASSSTGLYQPQHF
TRBV30	TRBJ1-6	TRBD1	NA	TGTGCCTGGAGAATCCGACAGGGAGATTCACCCCTCCACTTT	CAWRIRQGDSPLHF
TRBV6-1	TRBJ2-7	NA	many	TGTGCCAGCACCCCGCCAGGGCTCTACGAGCAGTACTTC	CASTPPGLYEQYF
TRBV11-2	TRBJ2-5	NA	few	TGTGCCAGCAGCTTAGTCGGGGGTGGGCGCCGCCAAGAGACCCAGTACTTC	CASSLVGGGRRQETQYF
TRBV9	TRBJ1-6	TRBD1	NA	TGTGCCAGCAGCGCAGAGGACAGGGGGCTTATCTATAATTCACCCCTCCACTTT	CASSAEDRGLIYNSPLHF
TRBV20-1	TRBJ2-4	NA	few	TGCAGTGCTGGAGAGCAGCTAGCCAAAAACATTAAGTACTTC	CSAGEQLAKNIKYF
TRBV6-5	TRBJ1-1	TRBD1	NA	TGTGCCAGCTCGCGGACAGGGGGAGAAGCTTTCTTT	CASSRTGGEAFF
TRBV6-5	TRBJ2-7	NA	NA	TGTGCCAGCAGTTACTCGATGCTGGACTCCTACGAGCAGTACTTC	CASSYSMLDSYEQYF
TRBV28	TRBJ1-1	TRBD1	many	TGTGCCAGCAGTTCTGGACAGGTCATGAACACTGAAGCTTTCTTT	CASSSGQVMNTEAFF
TRBV20-1	TRBJ2-7	TRBD2	NA	TGCAGTGCGACCGGACTAGCGGTAACCTACGAGCAGTACTTC	CSATGLAVTYEQYF
TRBV6-1	TRBJ2-4	TRBD1	NA	TGTGCCAGCAGTGAAAAGGGGGACAGGGGAGTGGTAACCAAAAACATTCAGTACTTC	CASSEKGDRGVVTKNIQYF
TRBV2	TRBJ1-2	NA	many	TGTGCCAGCAGTGACCGATTGCCGGGCTATGGCTACACCTTC	CASSDRLPGYGYTF
TRBV20-1	TRBJ2-7	TRBD1	many	TGCAGTGCTCTACGACAGGGAACGCAGTACTTC	CSALRQGTQYF
TRBV11-1	TRBJ2-7	NA	many	TGTGCCAGCAGCTTAGGGACGGTCTCCTACGAGCAGTACTTC	CASSLGTVSYEQYF
TRBV5-1	TRBJ2-7	NA	many	TGCGCCAGCAGCTTGGCCGATGGGGGGTCCTACGAGCAGTACTTC	CASSLADGGSYEQYF
TRBV5-6	TRBJ1-1	NA	few	TGTGCCAGCAGCTTGGTGCGGGGCCCGAACACTGAAGCTTTCTTT	CASSLVRGPNTEAFF
TRBV28	TRBJ1-2	NA	NA	TGTGCCAGCAGTACTCTTCAGGGAAACTATGGCTACACCTTC	CASSTLQGNYGYTF
TRBV9	TRBJ1-3	NA	NA	TGTGCCAGCAGCGCAACAGCAGACTCTGGAAACACCATATATTTT	CASSATADSGNTIYF
TRBV5-1	TRBJ1-2	TRBD1	NA	TGCGCCAGCACCTCGACAGGGGTCTATGGCTACACCTTC	CASTSTGVYGYTF
TRBV7-2	TRBJ2-5	TRBD2	many	TGTGCCAGCAGCTTTAGCGGGGGGGCCGGGGAGACCCAGTACTTC	CASSFSGGAGETQYF
TRBV7-8	TRBJ1-2	TRBD1	many	TGTGCCAGCAGCCAAGGACAGGGCGTCAGGAAGTATGGCTACACCTTC	CASSQGQGVRKYGYTF
TRBV6-5	TRBJ2-7	TRBD2	many	TGTGCCAGCAGTTACTCGATGACTAGCGGGTTGCAGTACTTC	CASSYSMTSGLQYF
TRBV2	TRBJ1-5	NA	few	TGTGCCAGCAGTGTAAACAGTGGGAACAATCAGCCCCAGCATTTT	CASSVNSGNNQPQHF
TRBV20-1	TRBJ1-1	TRBD1	NA	TGCAGTGCTAGAGTTGTAGGGGGCTCTGAAGCTTTCTTT	CSARVVGGSEAFF
TRBV7-2	TRBJ2-7	TRBD2	few	TGTGCCAGCAGCAGTAGCGGGGGCCCCTACGAGCAGTACTTC	CASSSSGGPYEQYF
TRBV2	TRBJ1-6	TRBD1	many	TGTGCCAGCAGTGGGGGACCGGGACAGGGTAATTCACCCCTCCACTTT	CASSGGPGQGNSPLHF
TRBV12-3/TRBV12-4	TRBJ2-7	NA	many	TGTGCCAGCAGTCTACCACGGGGTTCTTACGAGCAGTACTTC	CASSLPRGSYEQYF
TRBV12-3/TRBV12-4	TRBJ1-2	NA	NA	TGTGCCAGCAGTCAGTCCTCGCCTAACTATGGCTACACCTTC	CASSQSSPNYGYTF